This TCR beta chain derives from a study of T-cell reconstitution after alpha-beta-depleted transplantation in children. This clonotype was detected ten times or more. Its target is not known. CDR1 SNHLY and CDR2 FYNNEI come from the germline V gene. CDR3 length: 12 amino acids. The germline V and J ends were trimmed by 1 base and 10 bases, with 9 bases remaining between them. Study observations and caveats: The study traced high day-60 TCRbeta diversity in some patients to surviving recipient T cells and thymic progenitors. T-cell counts and diversity at one year post-transplant came mainly from newly produced T cells. Approximately two months post-transplant, alpha-beta T cells reportedly originated from several hundred expanded graft clones.

Preparation of the TCRbeta library was carried out with unique molecular identifiers. Each CDR3 protein gets one entry after TCRdb re-called the PCR reads with MiXCR. The data hold more than 85,000 distinct CDR3 sequences, with approximately 5.4% observed a single time. The V call is TRBV2, the J call TRBJ2-3; no clear D gene. This receptor was identified in a female patient aged 2-9 years who had a stem cell transplant for Fanconi anemia, so the T cells may come from the graft donor. The sequencing used PBMCs, mostly from graft donor cells, collected 60 days after TCRalphabeta/CD19-depleted stem cell transplant. This chain's CDR3 is CASSEGSEAQYF. Here the CDR3 DNA reads TGTGCCAGCAGTGAAGGGAGCGAGGCGCAGTATTTT.